Only a few counts were recorded for the clone carrying this TCR beta chain. One base away lies a much larger clone, so this may be a sequencing read error. This sample was included in a study of CD8+CD57+ T cells in acquired aplastic anemia. CDR3 length: 12 amino acids. The V gene's germline CDR1 is SQVTM and CDR2 ANQGSEA. Patients picked for sequencing had shown CD8+CD57+ cell expansion detected by flow cytometry. The TCR beta profiling, which covered VDJ combination and CDR3 sequence, was carried out using genomic DNA as the template. TCRdb independently ran MiXCR on the reads; one entry per CDR3 protein. This table holds roughly 240,000 distinct CDR3 sequences, about 44% found once.

The clonotype comes from a human donor with aplastic anemia. Sequenced sample: sorted CD4+, CD8+, or CD8+CD57+ T cells (not recorded which) from PBMCs. The chain carries TRBV29-1 and TRBJ2-7; D may be TRBD1 (5 bases). The CDR3 DNA reads TGCGGCGTTAGGGGAACCCCCTACGAGCAGTACTTC. It is translated as CGVRGTPYEQYF.